Reported below is one T cell receptor beta chain. Profiling relied on immunoSEQ multiplex PCR, and the TCRdb table lists in-frame clones only, not all of them. Among some 70,000 clones listed, 83% were seen once. The sample is drawn from a study of control samples from healthy donors and cancer patients. What was sequenced was blood. This clonotype was sampled from a man aged 55 to 70 in good health.

The CDR3: CASSHVTGVPEQYF. The DNA for the CDR3 is TGCGCCAGCAGCCACGTCACAGGGGTTCCCGAGCAGTACTTC. The chain has TRBV4-3 and TRBJ2-7; 7 bases are a match to TRBD1. The CDR3 has 14 amino acids. CDR1 is LGHNA and CDR2 is YSLEER in the germline V gene. After removal of 3 bases from V and 6 bases from J, the junction contained 8 bases not matched to a gene.